Below, 27 T cell receptor beta chains from the same sample are listed, as sequenced in a study of graft-versus-host responses after intestinal transplantation. No antigens are known for them. TCRdb's table, derived via immunoSEQ multiplex PCR, lists solely in-frame clones and lacks some. The sample carries approximately 90,000 clones, more than 85% recorded once. The source material was unstimulated CD8+ T cells sorted from spleen or lymph node cells, sampled before intestinal transplant. These receptors originate from a human donor who received an intestinal transplant.

The rearrangement links TRBV27 to TRBJ1-1; D ambiguous. The ends were cut back, 5 bases at V and 3 bases at J, with 19 bases in the middle. CDR1 and CDR2 from the germline V gene are MNHEY and SMNVEV (reference sequence). The CDR3 is 16 residues long. As DNA, the CDR3 is TGTGCCAGCAGTACAATCGGCGTAGGCGGGTACACTGAAGCTTTCTTT. Translated, it gives CASSTIGVGGYTEAFF.

The V call is TRBV15, the J call TRBJ1-5; TRBD1 aligns across 9 bases. V was clipped by 0 bases and J by 4 bases; unmatched bases: 16. Germline CDR1 LNHNV, CDR2 YYDKDF (reference sequence). CDR3 length equals 20 residues. CDR3 nucleotides: TGTGCCACCAGCAGAGATTTAAAATCTCTTCGGGACAGGGAGAATCAGCCCCAGCATTTT. Encoded protein: CATSRDLKSLRDRENQPQHF.

CDR3 protein: CASGLTGREQYF. CDR3 sequence (DNA): TGTGCCAGCGGCCTCACGGGGAGGGAGCAGTACTTC. This rearrangement joins TRBV27 to TRBJ2-7, with a possible D match to TRBD2 (6 bases). V shed 8 bases and J shed 7 bases, with 15 bases lying between them. CDR1 and CDR2 from the germline V gene are MNHEY and SMNVEV (reference sequence). The CDR3 extends over 12 amino acids.

The table lists this clone with a count of one. This chain joins TRBV30 and TRBJ1-2, with D uncertain. CDR1 and CDR2 (germline): GTSNPN, SVGIG (reference sequence). This CDR3 contains 13 residues. V lost 3 bases to trimming and J lost 1 base, with 9 bases between them. The CDR3 DNA follows: TGTGCCTGGAGCGAACACAGTAACTATGGCTACACCTTC. The encoded protein is CAWSEHSNYGYTF.

This clone has a single count. The J gene is TRBJ1-1, the V gene TRBV30, with D tentatively TRBD1 (6 bases). Trimming stripped 5 bases from V and 2 bases from J, with 12 bases between. The CDR3 is 13 amino acids. The germline gives CDR1 GTSNPN, CDR2 SVGIG (reference sequence). The CDR3 bases are TGTGCCTGGGACGGACAGCTCAACACTGAAGCTTTCTTT. The encoded protein is CAWDGQLNTEAFF.

The gene calls are TRBV25-1 and TRBJ1-1; D remains ambiguous. Germline CDR1 is MGHDK and CDR2 is SYGVNS. V was cut by 7 bases and J by 1 base, with 19 bases left in between. The CDR3 covers 16 residues. The CDR3 coding sequence is TGTGCCAGCATTCCCACAGATACATTGTGGAACACTGAAGCTTTCTTT. It specifies CASIPTDTLWNTEAFF.

The J gene is TRBJ2-1, the V gene TRBV29-1; 9 nucleotides line up with TRBD1. The CDR3 spans 15 residues. The trim removed 4 bases at V and 7 bases at J, leaving 11 bases unmatched. From germline, CDR1 is SQVTM and CDR2 ANQGSEA. CDR3: CSVGGGDRATNEQFF. In DNA, the CDR3 is TGCAGCGTTGGGGGTGGGGACAGGGCGACGAATGAGCAGTTCTTC.

With regard to this clone: Other DNA sequences from this sample encode an identical CDR3 as well. V and J are TRBV4-3 and TRBJ1-2, with 8 positions matching TRBD1. V was clipped by 0 bases and J by 1 base; unmatched bases: 1. CDR1 is LGHNA, CDR2 YSLEER, per germline. This CDR3 has 15 amino acids. In nucleotides, the CDR3 is TGCGCCAGCAGCCAAGACAGGGGGCTTAACTATGGCTACACCTTC. It yields the protein CASSQDRGLNYGYTF.

This chain connects TRBV4-3 to TRBJ2-5, with 13 bases that match TRBD2. From germline, CDR1 is LGHNA and CDR2 YSLEER. There are 17 residues in the CDR3. V gave up 3 bases and J gave up 1 base; unmatched junction bases: 5. The CDR3 protein is CASSQARTSGGQETQYF. Written as DNA, the CDR3 is TGCGCCAGCAGCCAGGCAAGGACTAGCGGGGGCCAAGAGACCCAGTACTTC.

The V call is TRBV29-1, the J call TRBJ2-2; 9 nucleotides align to TRBD2. Germline CDR1 reads SQVTM; CDR2 reads ANQGSEA. The V segment lost 6 bases and the J segment 6 bases; nucleotides outside the gene matches: 5. The CDR3 extends over 13 amino acids. The CDR3 loop reads CSVGGGAAGELFF. The CDR3 DNA follows: TGCAGCGTCGGCGGGGGGGCCGCCGGGGAGCTGTTTTTT.

V gene TRBV29-1 combines with J gene TRBJ1-2; TRBD1 aligns across 7 bases. J was trimmed by 5 bases and V by 5 bases; bases with no gene match: 14. The CDR3 is 15 residues long. CDR1 SQVTM and CDR2 ANQGSEA come from the germline V gene. The CDR3 coding sequence is TGCAGCGTTTTGGGTAGGGGACAGCAACAGTATGGCTACACCTTC. It encodes CSVLGRGQQQYGYTF.

The chain couples TRBV15 to TRBJ2-1, with a possible D match to TRBD1 (6 bases). The V end lost 4 bases, the J end lost 6 bases, and 16 bases lay between the germline ends. Germline CDR1 and CDR2: LNHNV and YYDKDF (reference sequence). The CDR3 length is 15 residues. The CDR3, as DNA: TGTGCCACCAGCAAGGACAGAGGACGAGGCAATGAGCAGTTCTTC. It encodes CATSKDRGRGNEQFF.

The gene calls are TRBV6-5 and TRBJ2-1; 13 bases match TRBD2. Trimming took 4 bases from V and 8 from J; bases not matched to a gene: 8. Germline values: CDR1 MNHEY, CDR2 SVGAGI. The CDR3 is 16 residues long. CDR3 nucleotide sequence: TGTGCCAGCAGTTGGGGGACTAGCGGGGCCCTTGATGAGCAGTTCTTC. Protein product: CASSWGTSGALDEQFF.

The chain carries TRBV19 and TRBJ1-5; no definite D call. The CDR3 length is 15 residues. CDR1 and CDR2 from the germline V gene are LNHDA and SQIVND (reference sequence). The ends were cut back, 1 base at V and 4 bases at J, with 11 bases in the middle. As DNA, the CDR3 is TGTGCCAGTAGTATAGTCCCAGGATCTAATCAGCCCCAGCATTTT. Translating it yields CASSIVPGSNQPQHF. The full variable domain, completed using reference TRBV19 and TRBJ1-5, is DGGITQSPKYLFRKEGQNVTLSCEQNLNHDAMYWYRQDPGQGLRLIYYSQIVNDFQKGDIAEGYSVSREKKESFPLTVTSAQKNPTAFYLCASSIVPGSNQPQHFGDGTRLSIL.

Only one count was recorded for this clone. The rearrangement joins TRBV27 to TRBJ1-1, with D unclear. There are 14 residues in the CDR3. V shed 3 bases and J shed 3 bases, with 11 bases lying between them. Germline loops: CDR1 MNHEY, CDR2 SMNVEV (reference sequence). The CDR3 coding sequence is TGTGCCAGCAGTTTTCACTATTACGACACTGAAGCTTTCTTT. Its translation: CASSFHYYDTEAFF.

The chain recombines TRBV4-3 with TRBJ2-2; D is perhaps TRBD1 (6 bases). V lost 1 base and J 3 bases, leaving 12 bases between the germline ends. Germline V gene data show CDR1 as LGHNA and CDR2 as YSLEER. The CDR3 runs to 16 residues. This chain's CDR3 is CASSQGRDTYTGELFF. In DNA form, the CDR3 reads TGCGCCAGCAGCCAAGGACGGGACACCTACACCGGGGAGCTGTTTTTT.

The V gene is TRBV7-9, the J gene TRBJ2-1; 12 bases are a match to TRBD2. The CDR3 covers 17 residues. J lost 8 bases, V lost 1 base, and 9 bases had no gene match. CDR1 and CDR2 (germline): SEHNR, FQNEAQ (reference sequence). CDR3 region: CASSLGPLAGGPDEQFF. For the CDR3, the DNA is TGTGCCAGCAGCTTAGGTCCCCTAGCGGGGGGGCCGGATGAGCAGTTCTTC.

The CDR3 spells CSVVWDRGVGEQYF. The CDR3 nucleotides read TGCAGCGTTGTTTGGGACAGAGGCGTCGGGGAGCAGTACTTC. The chain is built from TRBV29-1 and TRBJ2-7; 7 nucleotides match TRBD1. This CDR3 is 14 amino acids long. The J segment lost 7 bases and the V segment lost 4 bases, leaving 13 bases of the junction unmatched. Per the germline V gene, CDR1 is SQVTM and CDR2 is ANQGSEA.

The chain recombines TRBV19 with TRBJ2-5; the match to TRBD2 covers 11 bases. This CDR3 is 19 amino acids long. Germline V gene sequence: CDR1 LNHDA, CDR2 SQIVND (reference sequence). After removal of 5 bases from V and 0 bases from J, the junction contained 14 bases not matched to a gene. The CDR3 DNA reads as TGTGCCAGTAGTGCGCGACTAGCGGGGCTACCAATGCACCAAGAGACCCAGTACTTC. It codes for CASSARLAGLPMHQETQYF.

The chain recombines TRBV12-5 with TRBJ1-6, with 9 positions matching TRBD1. This CDR3 region has 16 residues. V lost 0 bases, J lost 8 bases, and 5 bases stayed unmatched. The V gene's germline CDR1 is LGHNT and CDR2 FRNRAP. The CDR3 spells CASGLVGDRVDSPLHF. The CDR3 DNA follows: TGTGCTAGTGGTTTGGTAGGGGACAGGGTGGATTCACCCCTCCACTTT.

The chain employs TRBV27 and TRBJ2-3; 9 bases agree with TRBD2. The V gene end was trimmed by 5 bases and the J gene end by 5 bases; junction bases not matched to a gene: 11. Germline CDR1 reads MNHEY; CDR2 reads SMNVEV (reference sequence). There are 16 residues in the CDR3. DNA for the CDR3: TGTGCCAGCAGTCAGCGGCCTAGCGGGGAGGGAGATACGCAGTATTTT. It translates to CASSQRPSGEGDTQYF.

The chain carries TRBV28 and TRBJ2-7, with D possibly TRBD1 on 5 matching bases. Germline V CDR1 and CDR2: MDHEN, SYDVKM. V was cut by 8 bases and J by 6 bases, with 17 bases left in between. This CDR3 is 13 amino acids long. Here the CDR3 reads CASLEQGDSEQYF. The CDR3 DNA follows: TGTGCCAGCCTCGAGCAGGGTGATAGCGAGCAGTACTTC.

About this clone itself: The sample contains more than one DNA sequence encoding this CDR3. Here the CDR3 reads CASSPRQGSYEQYF. CDR3 in DNA: TGTGCCAGCAGCCCTCGACAGGGCTCCTACGAGCAGTACTTC. The chain combines TRBV7-9 with TRBJ2-7; the match to TRBD1 covers 7 bases. The CDR3 is 14 residues long. CDR1 and CDR2 (germline): SEHNR, FQNEAQ (reference sequence). With 5 bases clipped from V and 0 bases from J, the junction kept 4 bases outside the gene matches.

The genes are TRBV19 and TRBJ2-2, with TRBD2 as a possible D gene (5 bases). CDR3 size: 15 residues. Trimming left V 6 bases short and J 5 bases short, with 16 bases between. CDR1 and CDR2 from the germline V gene are LNHDA and SQIVND (reference sequence). The CDR3 bases are TGTGCCAGTAGCATATTACTTCCGGGGACCGGGGAGCTGTTTTTT. This codes for CASSILLPGTGELFF.

CDR3 amino acids: CASSLVSGGADTQYF. The CDR3 DNA follows: TGTGCCAGCAGCTTAGTGTCCGGGGGTGCGGATACGCAGTATTTT. The V and J genes are TRBV7-2 and TRBJ2-3; TRBD2 is a possible D gene (6 bases). The CDR3 loop spans 15 amino acids. CDR1 is SGHTA, CDR2 FQGNSA, per germline. Trimming took off 1 base at V and 6 bases at J, with 14 bases between the two ends.

The chain joins TRBV21-1 to TRBJ2-2; whether TRBD1, the table's D call, matches the DNA was not checked. TRBV21-1 corresponds to a pseudogene. This CDR3 region has 16 residues. CDR3 residues: CASSPGQGANTGELFF. Written as DNA, the CDR3 is TGTGCCAGCAGCCCGGGACAGGGGGCGAACACCGGGGAGCTGTTTTTT.

V and J are TRBV5-1 and TRBJ1-1, with a possible D match to TRBD1 (6 bases). V was pared by 4 bases and J by 4 bases, with 14 bases between. This CDR3 region has 14 residues. CDR1 and CDR2 from the germline V gene are SGHRS and YFSETQ. CDR3 amino acids: CASSQRGAATEAFF. The CDR3 region has the DNA TGCGCCAGCAGCCAGCGGGGGGCGGCCACTGAAGCTTTCTTT.